These 19 T cell receptor beta chains were all obtained from the same sample, sequenced in a study of beta chain features in type 1 diabetes. As every portion of the isolated RNA was reverse transcribed, the sequencing read expressed TCRB transcripts. Clones were read by immunoSEQ multiplex PCR, and TCRdb kept only the in-frame ones, dropping some. The sample has about 160,000 clones, around 63% seen once. These receptors' antigens are unknown. Points from the study as a whole: In every one of the four CD4+ subsets, TCRB CDR3s were moderately but significantly shorter in Type 1 diabetes patients.

The sequenced sample consisted of naive CD4+ T cells from blood. These receptors all stem from a man aged 30 to 39 with type 1 diabetes.

The sample holds a few counts of this clone. The V call is TRBV29-1, the J call TRBJ1-1; 7 positions match TRBD1. The germline V gene has CDR1 SQVTM and CDR2 ANQGSEA. There are 12 residues in the CDR3. V trimming: 6 bases; J trimming: 10 bases; junction bases outside the gene matches: 11. CDR3 region: CSVTTTGMLAFF. The CDR3 DNA reads TGCAGCGTCACCACGACAGGGATGTTAGCTTTCTTT. The full variable domain, in which reference TRBV29-1 and TRBJ1-1 provide the parts outside the CDR3, is SAVISQKPSRDICQRGTSLTIQCQVDSQVTMMFWYRQQPGQSLTLIATANQGSEATYESGFVIDKFPISRPNLTFSTLTVSNMSPEDSSIYLCSVTTTGMLAFFGQGTRLTVV.

The rearrangement uses TRBV29-1 and TRBJ1-1; the D gene is possibly TRBD1 (5 bases). V was shortened by 4 bases and J by 4 bases, with 13 bases between the two germline ends. Per germline, CDR1 SQVTM and CDR2 ANQGSEA. The CDR3 has 13 residues. CDR3 sequence (DNA): TGCAGCGTTGCCCGTGGGGCAGCCACTGAAGCTTTCTTT. As protein: CSVARGAATEAFF.

In its sample, this clone was seen a few times. The rearrangement uses TRBV5-4 and TRBJ2-1; D ambiguous. This CDR3 is 17 amino acids long. V lost 4 bases and J lost 5, with 22 bases in between. The germline V gene has CDR1 SGHNT and CDR2 YYREEE (reference sequence). In DNA, the CDR3 is TGTGCCAGCAGCCTAACCCCGGCGACCGGAACGAACAATGAGCAGTTCTTC. It translates to CASSLTPATGTNNEQFF.

V gene TRBV4-1 combines with J gene TRBJ2-2; 8 nucleotides match TRBD2. The germline V gene encodes CDR1 MGHRA and CDR2 YSYEKL. The trim removed 4 bases at V and 2 bases at J, leaving 9 bases unmatched. The CDR3 spans 17 residues. This CDR3 reads CASSRSERGGNTGELFF. CDR3 nucleotides: TGCGCCAGCAGCCGTTCCGAACGGGGGGGCAACACCGGGGAGCTGTTTTTT.

The chain recombines TRBV9 with TRBJ2-2; unclear D gene. The V end lost 4 bases, the J end lost 2 bases, and 9 bases lay between the germline ends. The germline gives CDR1 SGDLS, CDR2 YYNGEE. This CDR3 is 14 amino acids long. CDR3 in DNA: TGTGCCAGCAGCACTCCCGATAACACCGGGGAGCTGTTTTTT. Translated: CASSTPDNTGELFF.

The rearrangement joins TRBV4-3 to TRBJ2-5; D is perhaps TRBD2 (5 bases). V lost 2 bases, J lost 5 bases, and 15 bases lay in between. Germline CDR1 LGHNA, CDR2 YSLEER. This CDR3 has 15 residues. The CDR3 reads CASSQMLGDWETQYF. In DNA, the CDR3 is TGCGCCAGCAGCCAAATGCTCGGGGATTGGGAGACCCAGTACTTC.

V and J are TRBV30 and TRBJ2-3; D unclear. Trimming cost V 7 bases and J 1 base, with 6 bases left between them. Looked up from germline, CDR1 is GTSNPN and CDR2 is SVGIG (reference sequence). The CDR3 sequence is 11 residues long. In nucleotides, the CDR3 is TGTGCCTCTCACGGCACAGATACGCAGTATTTT. Translation gives CASHGTDTQYF.

Of note for this clone: Mismatch with germline at one junction end may stem from a read error. The chain couples TRBV13 to TRBJ2-7; D not resolved. The CDR3 has 14 amino acids. CDR1 is PRHDT, CDR2 FYEKMQ, per germline (reference sequence). CDR3 coding DNA: TGTGCCAGCAGCCATAGGTGGCGGACCCCTGAGCAGTGTTTC. It yields the protein CASSHRWRTPEQCF. Drawing the rest from reference TRBV13 and TRBJ2-7, the complete variable domain is AAGVIQSPRHLIKEKRETATLKCYPIPRHDTVYWYQQGPGQDPQFLISFYEKMQSDKGSIPDRFSAQQFSDYHSELNMSSLELGDSALYFCASSHRWRTPEQCFGPGTRLTVT.

The chain has TRBV29-1 and TRBJ1-2, with D hard to call. The CDR3 runs 11 residues. CDR1 and CDR2 (germline): SQVTM, ANQGSEA. Trimming cost V 6 bases and J 6 bases, with 11 bases left between them. The CDR3 sequence is CSVGVNDGYTF. The CDR3 DNA is TGCAGCGTGGGCGTAAACGATGGCTACACCTTC.

This clone was observed once. The chain combines TRBV4-1 with TRBJ2-7, with TRBD1 matching over 7 bases. J gave up 3 bases and V 4 bases, and 9 bases lay outside the gene matches. The CDR3 length is 15 residues. Germline loops: CDR1 MGHRA, CDR2 YSYEKL. Here the CDR3 DNA reads TGCGCCAGCAGCCTTGAGGGACAGCCTTTCTACGAGCAGTACTTC. This translates into CASSLEGQPFYEQYF.

The chain uses TRBV5-1 and TRBJ2-7; a weak D match, TRBD1 (5 bases). Germline V lookup: CDR1 SGHRS, CDR2 YFSETQ. CDR3 size: 14 residues. Trimming left V 2 bases short and J 1 base short, with 10 bases between. The CDR3 loop is CASSLAGPSYEQYF. CDR3 in DNA: TGCGCCAGCAGCTTAGCAGGGCCTTCCTACGAGCAGTACTTC.

Only a few counts were recorded for this clone. V gene TRBV9 combines with J gene TRBJ2-2; the match to TRBD1 covers 10 bases. Germline V gene data show CDR1 as SGDLS and CDR2 as YYNGEE. CDR3 length: 15 residues. V dropped 5 bases and J dropped 7; count of bases not matched to a gene: 8. In DNA, the CDR3 is TGTGCCAGCAGTGCACAGGACAGGGGGAACGGGGAGCTGTTTTTT. Translation gives CASSAQDRGNGELFF.

This chain joins TRBV30 and TRBJ2-3; 9 bases fit TRBD2. The V gene end was trimmed by 2 bases and the J gene end by 4 bases; junction bases not matched to a gene: 4. CDR1 is GTSNPN, CDR2 SVGIG, per germline (reference sequence). This CDR3 has 14 amino acids. The CDR3 coding sequence is TGTGCCTGGAGTTTCGGCGGGGGGGCAGATACGCAGTATTTT. Amino acid sequence: CAWSFGGGADTQYF.

DNA for the CDR3: TGTGCCAGCAGCTATGACACTTACACCGGGGAGCTGTTTTTT. Protein sequence: CASSYDTYTGELFF. The V gene is TRBV7-9, the J gene TRBJ2-2; D gene unclear. Germline assignment: CDR1 SEHNR and CDR2 FQNEAQ (reference sequence). V was clipped by 4 bases and J by 3 bases, with 9 bases between them. This CDR3 comprises 14 residues.

The rearrangement uses TRBV29-1 and TRBJ1-1; weak D call: TRBD1 (5 bases). Trimming cost V 1 base and J 1 base, with 10 bases left between them. The CDR3 length is 14 residues. The germline CDR1 and CDR2 sequences are SQVTM and ANQGSEA. CDR3 in amino acids: CSVEARGRNTEAFF. CDR3 in DNA: TGCAGCGTTGAAGCAAGGGGCCGGAACACTGAAGCTTTCTTT.

The chain uses TRBV30 and TRBJ1-4, with D unresolved. V was shortened by 0 bases and J by 0 bases, with 8 bases between the two germline ends. This CDR3 contains 15 residues. Germline V gene data show CDR1 as GTSNPN and CDR2 as SVGIG (reference sequence). The CDR3 here is CAWSVKGATNEKLFF. The CDR3 DNA follows: TGTGCCTGGAGTGTCAAGGGTGCAACTAATGAAAAACTGTTTTTT. The full variable domain, its missing parts supplied by reference TRBV30 and TRBJ1-4, is SQTIHQWPATLVQPVGSPLSLECTVEGTSNPNLYWYRQAAGRGLQLLFYSVGIGQISSEVPQNLSASRPQDRQFILSSKKLLLSDSGFYLCAWSVKGATNEKLFFGSGTQLSVL.

The gene calls are TRBV9 and TRBJ2-3, with 8 bases that match TRBD2. Germline V gene sequence: CDR1 SGDLS, CDR2 YYNGEE. This CDR3 is built from 15 residues. V lost 4 bases to trimming and J lost 6 bases; unmatched junction nucleotides: 10. The CDR3 reads CASSISGVPTDTQYF. The CDR3 nucleotides are TGTGCCAGCAGCATTAGCGGGGTTCCCACGGATACGCAGTATTTT.

The genes are TRBV4-3 and TRBJ2-1; 9 positions match TRBD1. Germline CDR1 LGHNA, CDR2 YSLEER. This CDR3 has 16 residues. Losses at the gene ends were 2 bases for V and 3 bases for J; bases not matched to a gene: 5. As DNA, the CDR3 is TGCGCCAGCAGCCAACAGACAGGGGGGCTCTACAATGAGCAGTTCTTC. Residues: CASSQQTGGLYNEQFF.

Regarding this clone: This same CDR3 is encoded by further DNA sequences in the sample. The rearrangement uses TRBV30 and TRBJ1-2; a weak D match, TRBD1 (5 bases). From germline, CDR1 is GTSNPN and CDR2 SVGIG (reference sequence). V shed 0 bases and J shed 8 bases, with 10 bases lying between them. The CDR3 runs 12 residues. CDR3: CAWSVQGGGYTF. CDR3 DNA: TGTGCCTGGAGTGTTCAGGGAGGGGGCTACACCTTC.